Listed below are T cell receptor beta chains from one sample, sequenced in a study of neoadjuvant anti-PD-1 for oral cavity cancer. The table came from immunoSEQ multiplex PCR; TCRdb's copy has only in-frame clones and leaves some out. The sample consists of approximately 32,000 clones, about 87% of them appearing once. Here the sequenced sample was PBMCs, taken before nivolumab (anti-PD-1) treatment. The origin of the receptors is a person between 40 and 80 years old with oral cavity squamous cell carcinoma. Both conserved end residues are part of each CDR3. Fields, in order: V gene, J gene, D gene, clone size, CDR3 DNA, CDR3 protein. D genes are given only for firm matches. Not every row has a clone size; where given, it reads once, few, many or a size class.

>TRBV9|TRBJ2-2|.|once
TGTGCCAGCAGCCCAAACGCCGATACCGGAACCGGGGAGCTGTTTTTT
CASSPNADTGTGELFF
>TRBV4-3|TRBJ2-2|TRBD2|.
TGCGCCAGCAGCCTCCAGAGCGGGGGGACGAACACCGGGGAGCTGTTTTTT
CASSLQSGGTNTGELFF
>TRBV7-2|TRBJ1-2|.|.
TGTGCCAGCAGCTTAGGGGGAACAAACCTCGACTATGGCTACACCTTC
CASSLGGTNLDYGYTF
>TRBV4-2|TRBJ2-7|.|.
TGTGCCAGCAGCCAAACTATCTTCTACGAGCAGTACTTC
CASSQTIFYEQYF
>TRBV7-2|TRBJ2-2|.|.
TGTGCCAGCAGCTCCGTTTTAACCGGGGAGCTGTTTTTT
CASSSVLTGELFF
>TRBV15|TRBJ2-3|.|.
TGTGCCACCAGCAGTGGGACCACAGATACGCAGTATTTT
CATSSGTTDTQYF
>TRBV7-7|TRBJ2-3|.|.
TGTGCCAGCAGCTTAGGGCAGGGAGTGTCAGATACGCAGTATTTT
CASSLGQGVSDTQYF
>TRBV5-1|TRBJ2-3|TRBD1|.
TGCGCCAGCAGCTGGAGATGGACAGGCGAATTCACAGATACGCAGTATTTT
CASSWRWTGEFTDTQYF
>TRBV7-3|TRBJ2-7|TRBD2|once
TGTGCCAGCAGCCAGGGACTAGCGGGGAGCTCCTACGAGCAGTACTTC
CASSQGLAGSSYEQYF
>TRBV5-1|TRBJ2-5|TRBD1|.
TGCGCCAGCAGCTTGGTTCCAGGGGGTCAAGAGACCCAGTACTTC
CASSLVPGGQETQYF
>TRBV14|TRBJ1-4|.|.
TGTGCCAGCAGCCAAGAGTCCAGGACTAATGAAAAACTGTTTTTT
CASSQESRTNEKLFF
>TRBV4-2|TRBJ1-4|.|.
TGTGCCAGCAGCCAATACAGGGTAGAAAAACTGTTTTTT
CASSQYRVEKLFF
>TRBV11-3|TRBJ2-2|TRBD1|.
TGTGCCAGCAGCTTAGGAAGGGGGCGAGTCACCGGGGAGCTGTTTTTT
CASSLGRGRVTGELFF
>TRBV27|TRBJ2-1|.|.
TGTGCCAGCAGTTTATCGGTTGGGCTAGCGAGGAGTGAGCAGTTCTTC
CASSLSVGLARSEQFF